This T cell receptor (beta chain) was identified during a study of blood T cell repertoires in COVID-19 (dated by TCRdb to about 2020). Background on the whole study: The collaborator samples originated in the United States, Italy and Spain and spanned the acute and convalescent phases of COVID-19. The repertoires were released in a freely available public database intended as a resource for research on the immune response to SARS-CoV-2. Where available, HLA class I and class II types were obtained from metadata supplied by the sample provider rather than from assay-based typing. Deeply sampled blood TCRbeta repertoires from subjects exposed to, actively infected with, or recovered from COVID-19 were included in the dataset. The material from the prospective study consisted of cDNA or gDNA derived from T cells, B-cell-depleted T cells, or PBMCs. A de-identified subject ID, COVID-19 status, age in years and sex were almost always included in the sample metadata. The samples were drawn from two sources: the first 160 participants of the ongoing ImmuneRACE study, and 1,000 to 1,500 subjects contributed by 6 global collaborators.

The CDR3, from cysteine to phenylalanine, totals 15 residues. Only the CDR3 DNA is retained, 45 bases long and in frame from the first base. The germline ends are 16 bases apart after V is trimmed by 4 bases and J by 3 bases. CDR1 and CDR2 were assigned from the germline V gene as SGHRS and YFSETQ. To note about this clone: The target of this receptor is not known. No base qualities exist here, and no much larger clone lies one base off it.

TCRbeta CDR3 regions were amplified from genomic DNA using the immunoSEQ Assay, a bias-controlled multiplex PCR. The study's processing was this. The number of nucleated cells in each sample was estimated by amplification of reference gene primers within the assay. To quantify the absolute abundance of each unique TCRbeta CDR3 rearrangement, sequence reads were collapsed and filtered. For each sample, productive Simpson clonality was calculated by taking the square root of Simpson's diversity index across productive rearrangements. The table comes from immuneACCESS by way of TCRdb, which keeps in-frame sequences with V and J called. Part of the clones is missing from these tables; in studies checked, under half for an unresolved V gene and the rest for unknown reasons. The V and J calls and clone size were taken over from that table, and D and trimming were inferred from the DNA. Recorded for this sample are around 270,000 clones; approximately 86% of them occurred a single time. The ten largest clonotypes hold about 2.1% of the sample.

Collaborating institutions collected whole blood in K2EDTA tubes following their own protocols. Collaborator samples were shipped for TCRbeta analysis as frozen whole blood, isolated PBMCs, or DNA extracted from either sample type. Paper-wide results and their limitations: Clinical and demographic metadata were provided uncurated, with the amount varying by source and participant.

The clonotype originates from a man aged 25-45 years with active or convalescent COVID-19. The rearranged segments are TRBV5-1 and TRBJ1-2; the D gene is possibly TRBD1, with 5 bases matching. Sequencing was performed on peripheral blood. The CDR3 amino acid sequence is: CASSLGRSGDYGYTF. The nucleotide sequence is TGCGCCAGCAGCCTGGGACGGTCGGGAGACTATGGCTACACCTTC.